This TCR beta chain emerged from a study of blood T cell repertoires in COVID-19. Whole-study context: COVID-19 samples collected from the United States, Italy and Spain covered acute and convalescent phases.

Seattle patients were enrolled while actively infected and followed longitudinally. Per the study methods: Using reference gene primer amplification, nucleated cell counts were estimated. TCRdb keeps only in-frame clones here, not all; method: immunoSEQ multiplex PCR. The V and J calls and the clone size are those of that table, but D and trimming were determined from the DNA. The table shows hundreds of thousands of clones, with 83% occurring only once. Sequenced: peripheral blood. This sequence originates from a woman in her 30s with COVID-19, enrolled during active disease.

The CDR3, as DNA: TGTGCCAGCAACCCTTGGGCCGGGGGGACTGAAGCTTTCTTT. Amino acids: CASNPWAGGTEAFF. The chain recombines TRBV6-5 with TRBJ1-1, with D possibly TRBD1 on 5 matching bases. This CDR3 spans 14 amino acids. V dropped 7 bases and J dropped 5 bases, with 17 bases sitting between them. The V gene's germline CDR1 is MNHEY and CDR2 SVGAGI.